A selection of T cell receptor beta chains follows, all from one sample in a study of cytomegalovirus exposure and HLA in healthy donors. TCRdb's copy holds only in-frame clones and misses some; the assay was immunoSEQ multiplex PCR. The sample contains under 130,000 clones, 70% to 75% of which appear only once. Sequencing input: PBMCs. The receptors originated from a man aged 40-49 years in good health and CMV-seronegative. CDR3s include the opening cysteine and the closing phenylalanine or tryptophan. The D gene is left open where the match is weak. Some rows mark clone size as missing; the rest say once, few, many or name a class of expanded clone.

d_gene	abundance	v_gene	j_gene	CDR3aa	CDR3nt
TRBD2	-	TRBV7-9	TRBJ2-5	CASSSGKGTSEIQETQYF	TGTGCCAGCAGCTCCGGAAAAGGGACTAGCGAGATCCAAGAGACCCAGTACTTC
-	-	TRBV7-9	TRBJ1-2	CASSLTDPTNYGYTF	TGTGCCAGCAGCTTGACAGACCCGACTAACTATGGCTACACCTTC
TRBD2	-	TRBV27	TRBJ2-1	CASSPPTSGTYNEQFF	TGTGCCAGCAGTCCCCCGACTAGCGGGACCTACAATGAGCAGTTCTTC
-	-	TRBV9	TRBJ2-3	CASSGGASTDTQYF	TGTGCCAGCAGCGGGGGCGCTAGCACAGATACGCAGTATTTT
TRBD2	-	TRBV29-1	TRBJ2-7	CSVEGVGRAREQYF	TGCAGCGTTGAAGGGGTAGGGAGGGCGCGCGAGCAGTACTTC
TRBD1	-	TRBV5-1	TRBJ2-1	CASSLDRGDEQFF	TGCGCCAGCAGCTTGGACAGGGGCGATGAGCAGTTCTTC
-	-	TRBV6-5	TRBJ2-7	CASSYDGWAYEQYF	TGTGCCAGCAGTTACGACGGGTGGGCCTACGAGCAGTACTTC
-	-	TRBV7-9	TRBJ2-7	CASSLISEQYF	TGTGCCAGCAGCTTAATCTCCGAGCAGTACTTC
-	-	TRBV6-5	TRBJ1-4	CASSKDRSTNEKLFF	TGTGCCAGCAGTAAAGACAGGTCAACTAATGAAAAACTGTTTTTT
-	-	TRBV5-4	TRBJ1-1	CASSGGLNTEAFF	TGTGCCAGCAGCGGGGGACTTAACACTGAAGCTTTCTTT
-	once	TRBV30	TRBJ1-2	CAWSGVGQAYYGYTF	TGTGCCTGGAGTGGGGTGGGGCAGGCCTACTATGGCTACACCTTC
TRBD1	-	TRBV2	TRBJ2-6	CASSGDRVRAGANVLTF	TGTGCCAGCAGTGGGGACAGGGTAAGGGCTGGGGCCAACGTCCTGACTTTC
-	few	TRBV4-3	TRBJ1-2	CASSQETWNYGYTF	TGCGCCAGCAGCCAAGAAACTTGGAACTATGGCTACACCTTC
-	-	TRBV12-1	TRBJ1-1	CASSSPGQGATEAFF	TGTGCCAGCAGCTCCCCTGGACAGGGGGCCACTGAAGCTTTCTTT
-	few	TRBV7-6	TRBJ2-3	CASSFLQGGTDTQYF	TGTGCCAGCAGTTTCCTTCAGGGCGGCACAGATACGCAGTATTTT
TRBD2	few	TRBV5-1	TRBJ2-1	CASSLEAGGLNEQFF	TGCGCCAGCAGCCTAGAAGCGGGGGGGCTCAATGAGCAGTTCTTC
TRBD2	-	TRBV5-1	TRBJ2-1	CASSPREVAGGSYNEQFF	TGCGCCAGCAGCCCCCGGGAGGTCGCGGGGGGTTCCTACAATGAGCAGTTCTTC
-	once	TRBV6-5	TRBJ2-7	CASSYARSGNYEQYF	TGTGCCAGCAGTTACGCACGGAGTGGAAACTACGAGCAGTACTTC
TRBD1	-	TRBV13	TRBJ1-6	CASSEGLRGSNSPLHF	TGTGCCAGCAGCGAAGGCCTCAGGGGGTCTAATTCACCCCTCCACTTT
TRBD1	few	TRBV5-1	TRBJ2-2	CASRPGTGVNTGELFF	TGCGCCAGCAGACCCGGGACAGGGGTAAATACCGGGGAGCTGTTTTTT
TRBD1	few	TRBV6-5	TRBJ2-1	CASSSTGGLYNEQFF	TGTGCCAGCAGTTCCACAGGGGGCCTCTACAATGAGCAGTTCTTC
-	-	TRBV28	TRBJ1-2	CASSFLTTGMYGYTF	TGTGCCAGCAGTTTCCTCACGACAGGAATGTATGGCTACACCTTC
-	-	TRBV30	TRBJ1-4	CAWADFTTNEKLFF	TGTGCCTGGGCGGATTTCACAACTAATGAAAAACTGTTTTTT
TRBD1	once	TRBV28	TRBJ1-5	CASSPAGTGFHQPQHF	TGTGCCAGCAGTCCAGCCGGGACAGGCTTCCATCAGCCCCAGCATTTT
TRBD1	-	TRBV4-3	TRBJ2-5	CASSQDPWPGGRETQYF	TGCGCCAGCAGCCAAGACCCCTGGCCAGGGGGTCGAGAGACCCAGTACTTC
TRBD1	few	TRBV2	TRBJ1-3	CASRRTGDNTIYF	TGTGCCAGCAGACGAACAGGGGACAACACCATATATTTT
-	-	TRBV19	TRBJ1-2	CASSIGSGGFYGYTF	TGTGCCAGTAGTATAGGTTCGGGGGGCTTTTATGGCTACACCTTC
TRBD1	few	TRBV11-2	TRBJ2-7	CASSLDTGGVEQYF	TGTGCCAGCAGCTTAGATACAGGGGGTGTCGAGCAGTACTTC
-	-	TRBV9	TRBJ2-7	CASSVSTARDEQYF	TGTGCCAGCAGCGTATCCACCGCCCGGGACGAGCAGTACTTC